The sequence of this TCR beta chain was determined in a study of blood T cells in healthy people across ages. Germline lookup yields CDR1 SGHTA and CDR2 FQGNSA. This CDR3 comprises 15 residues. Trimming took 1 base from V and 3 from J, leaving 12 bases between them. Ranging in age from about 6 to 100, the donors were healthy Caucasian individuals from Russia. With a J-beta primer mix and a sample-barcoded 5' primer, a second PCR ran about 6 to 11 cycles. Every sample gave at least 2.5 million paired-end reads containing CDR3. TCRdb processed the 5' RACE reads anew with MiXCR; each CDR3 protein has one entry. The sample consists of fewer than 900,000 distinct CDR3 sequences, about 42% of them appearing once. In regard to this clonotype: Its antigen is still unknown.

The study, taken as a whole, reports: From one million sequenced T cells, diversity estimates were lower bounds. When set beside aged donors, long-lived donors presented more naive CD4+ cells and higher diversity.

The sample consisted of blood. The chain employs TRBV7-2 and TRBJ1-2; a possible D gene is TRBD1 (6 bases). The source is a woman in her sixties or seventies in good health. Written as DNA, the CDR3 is TGTGCCAGCAGCTTAGAGGGGGGGAGGCACTATGGCTACACCTTC. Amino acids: CASSLEGGRHYGYTF.